A selection of T cell receptor beta chains follows, all from one sample in a study of blood T cell repertoires in COVID-19. Libraries were prepared by immunoSEQ multiplex PCR; TCRdb keeps only in-frame clonotypes and omits some of them. The sample has around 130,000 clones, about 82% seen once. Source material: peripheral blood. The receptors come from a man in his fifties or sixties with acute or convalescent COVID-19. Both conserved end residues are part of each CDR3. Fields, in order: clone size, V gene, CDR3 protein. Clone size is stated in some rows and not others, as once, few, many or a class when expanded.

abundance: NA; v_gene: TRBV11-2; CDR3aa: CASSSGHEQYF
abundance: few; v_gene: TRBV12-5; CDR3aa: CASGNYGTGTINSNQPQHF
abundance: NA; v_gene: TRBV9; CDR3aa: CASSPHAGELFF
abundance: few; v_gene: TRBV25-1; CDR3aa: CASSSQGYGYTF
abundance: few; v_gene: TRBV29-1; CDR3aa: CSVGQGSTEAFF
abundance: few; v_gene: TRBV11-3; CDR3aa: CASSLEGKGVGNTIYF
abundance: NA; v_gene: TRBV23-1; CDR3aa: CASSQSAEGGGDTGELFF
abundance: NA; v_gene: TRBV5-6; CDR3aa: CASSQKTGFGDYNSPLHF
abundance: NA; v_gene: TRBV7-9; CDR3aa: CASSRTATTNEKLFF
abundance: NA; v_gene: TRBV5-6; CDR3aa: CASSLVLGAYEQYF
abundance: NA; v_gene: TRBV28; CDR3aa: CASNQVLGEQYF
abundance: NA; v_gene: TRBV27; CDR3aa: CASSLAGANYGYTF
abundance: NA; v_gene: TRBV30; CDR3aa: CAWSRDWGDYGYTF
abundance: NA; v_gene: TRBV7-2; CDR3aa: CASSLSGTGGNEQFF
abundance: NA; v_gene: TRBV6-5; CDR3aa: CASSYSRRHAYGYTF
abundance: NA; v_gene: TRBV28; CDR3aa: CASSSPLTTDGLAKNIQYF
abundance: NA; v_gene: TRBV4-1; CDR3aa: CASSSRGPGGEQYF
abundance: NA; v_gene: TRBV5-1; CDR3aa: CASSLEGGNEKLFF
abundance: NA; v_gene: TRBV30; CDR3aa: CAWSVRGQGVYQPQHF
abundance: NA; v_gene: TRBV11-1; CDR3aa: CASSHRNTEAFF
abundance: NA; v_gene: TRBV13; CDR3aa: CASSRAEGGDYNEQFF
abundance: NA; v_gene: TRBV6-5; CDR3aa: CASRGTNYNEQFF